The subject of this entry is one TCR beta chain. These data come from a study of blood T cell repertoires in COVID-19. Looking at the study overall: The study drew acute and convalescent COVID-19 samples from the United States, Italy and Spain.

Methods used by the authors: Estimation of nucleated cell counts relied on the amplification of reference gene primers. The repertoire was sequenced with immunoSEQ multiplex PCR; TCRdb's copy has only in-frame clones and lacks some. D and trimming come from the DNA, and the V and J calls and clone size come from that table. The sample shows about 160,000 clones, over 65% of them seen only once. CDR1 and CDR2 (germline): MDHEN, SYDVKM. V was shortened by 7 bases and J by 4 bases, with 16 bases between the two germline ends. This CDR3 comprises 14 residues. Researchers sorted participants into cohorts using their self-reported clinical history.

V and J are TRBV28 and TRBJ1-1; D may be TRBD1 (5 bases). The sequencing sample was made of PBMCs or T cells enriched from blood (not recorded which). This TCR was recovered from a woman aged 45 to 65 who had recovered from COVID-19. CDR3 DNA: TGTGCCAGCAACTTTAGGGGCCAGACCACTGAAGCTTTCTTT. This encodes CASNFRGQTTEAFF.